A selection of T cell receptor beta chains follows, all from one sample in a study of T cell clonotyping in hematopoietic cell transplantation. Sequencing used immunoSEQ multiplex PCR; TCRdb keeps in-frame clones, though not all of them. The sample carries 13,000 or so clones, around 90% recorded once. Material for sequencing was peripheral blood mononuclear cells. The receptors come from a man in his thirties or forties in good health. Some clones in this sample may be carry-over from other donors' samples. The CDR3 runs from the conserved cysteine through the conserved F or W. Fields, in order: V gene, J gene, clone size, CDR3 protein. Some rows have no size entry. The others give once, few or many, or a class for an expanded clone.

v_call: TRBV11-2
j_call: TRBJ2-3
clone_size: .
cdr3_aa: CASSPGLAGETDTQYF

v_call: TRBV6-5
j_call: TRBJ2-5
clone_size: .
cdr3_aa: CASSYRGLAAGETQYF

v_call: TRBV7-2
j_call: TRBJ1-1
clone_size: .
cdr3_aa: CASSPYSVGAEAFF

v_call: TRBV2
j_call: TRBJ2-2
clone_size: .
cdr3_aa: CASSVEANTGELFF

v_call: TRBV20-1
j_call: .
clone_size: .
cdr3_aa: CSARVLYEQYF

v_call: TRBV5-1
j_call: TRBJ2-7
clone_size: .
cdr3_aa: CASSLGTGEFYEQYF

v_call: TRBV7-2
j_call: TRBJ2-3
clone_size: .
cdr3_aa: CASSRGTGGGADTQYF

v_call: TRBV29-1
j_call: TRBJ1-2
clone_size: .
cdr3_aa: CSVEGWQGYNYGYTF

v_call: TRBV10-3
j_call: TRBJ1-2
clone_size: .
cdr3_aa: CAISESTANYGYTF

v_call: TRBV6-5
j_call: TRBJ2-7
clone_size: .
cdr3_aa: CASRDPATEQYF

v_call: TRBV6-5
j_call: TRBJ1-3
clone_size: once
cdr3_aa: CASSRGWGNTIYF

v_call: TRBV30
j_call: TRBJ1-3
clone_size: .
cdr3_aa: CAWRRTGDFFGNTIYF

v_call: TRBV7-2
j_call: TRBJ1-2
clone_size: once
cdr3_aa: CASSLVAQGAGGYTF

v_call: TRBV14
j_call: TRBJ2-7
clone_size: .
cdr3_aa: CASSRADRAYEQYF

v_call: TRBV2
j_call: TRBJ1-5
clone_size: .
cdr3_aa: CASSEARAVQSQPQHF

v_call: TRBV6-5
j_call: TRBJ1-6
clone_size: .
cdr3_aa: CASTYDGGAGSPLHF

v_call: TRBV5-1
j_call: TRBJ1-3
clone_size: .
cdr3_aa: CASSPRLGQGSSGNTIYF

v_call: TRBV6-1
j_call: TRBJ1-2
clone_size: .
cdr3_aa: CASSEGQNYGYTF

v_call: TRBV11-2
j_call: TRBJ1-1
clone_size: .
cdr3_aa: CASSLNRVNTEAFF

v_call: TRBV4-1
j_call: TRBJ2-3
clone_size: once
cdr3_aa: CASSQSGLAGSTDTQYF

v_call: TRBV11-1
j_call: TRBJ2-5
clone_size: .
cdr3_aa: CASSQAETQYF

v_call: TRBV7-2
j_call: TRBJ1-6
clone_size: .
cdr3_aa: CASGPESYSPLHF

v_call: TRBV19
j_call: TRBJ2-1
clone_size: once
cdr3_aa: CATNPGNLRPEQFF

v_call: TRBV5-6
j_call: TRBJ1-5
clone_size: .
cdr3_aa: CASSYAGTGVNQPQHF

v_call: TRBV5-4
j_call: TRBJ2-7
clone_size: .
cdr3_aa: CASSTGTGDDEQYF

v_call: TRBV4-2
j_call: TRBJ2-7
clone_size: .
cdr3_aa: CASSQSGTAYEQYF

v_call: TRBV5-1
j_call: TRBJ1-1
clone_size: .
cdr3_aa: CASSLGGTGSEAFF

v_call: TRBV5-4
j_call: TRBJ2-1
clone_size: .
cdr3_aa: CASEAGGGRNEQFF

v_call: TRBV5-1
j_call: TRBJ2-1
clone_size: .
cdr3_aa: CASSPHRDRTYNEQFF

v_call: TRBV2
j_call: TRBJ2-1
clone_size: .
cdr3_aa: CASSPRTYNEQFF

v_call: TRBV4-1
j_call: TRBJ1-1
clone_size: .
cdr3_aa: CASSQVLAVANTEAFF

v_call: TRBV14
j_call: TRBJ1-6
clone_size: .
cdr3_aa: CASSPGQGYSPLHF

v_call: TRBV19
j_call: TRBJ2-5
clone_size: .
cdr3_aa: CASSTRRTQGKETQYF

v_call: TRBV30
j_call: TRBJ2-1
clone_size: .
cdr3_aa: CAWEPSYNEQFF

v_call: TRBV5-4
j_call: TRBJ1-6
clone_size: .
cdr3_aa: CASSVQGSYNSPLHF

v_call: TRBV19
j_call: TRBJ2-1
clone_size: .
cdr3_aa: CASSPASGTHNEQFF

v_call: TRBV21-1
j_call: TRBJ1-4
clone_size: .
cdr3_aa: CASSKAQATNEKLFF

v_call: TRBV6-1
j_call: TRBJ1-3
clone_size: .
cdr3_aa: CASSVHGNSGNTIYF

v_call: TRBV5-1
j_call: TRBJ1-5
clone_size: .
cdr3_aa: CASSPGQVNQPQHF